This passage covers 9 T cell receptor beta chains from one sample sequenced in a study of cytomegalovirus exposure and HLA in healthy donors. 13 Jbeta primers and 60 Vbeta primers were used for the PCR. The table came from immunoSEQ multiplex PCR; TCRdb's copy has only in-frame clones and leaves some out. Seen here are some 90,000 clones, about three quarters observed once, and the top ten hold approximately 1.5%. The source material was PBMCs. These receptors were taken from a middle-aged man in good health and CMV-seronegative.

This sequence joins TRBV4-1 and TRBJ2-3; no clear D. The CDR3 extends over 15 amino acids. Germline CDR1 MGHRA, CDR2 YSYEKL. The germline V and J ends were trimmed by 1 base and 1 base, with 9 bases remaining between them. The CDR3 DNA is TGCGCCAGCAGCCAAGTTCTTCCGGGCACAGATACGCAGTATTTT. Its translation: CASSQVLPGTDTQYF.

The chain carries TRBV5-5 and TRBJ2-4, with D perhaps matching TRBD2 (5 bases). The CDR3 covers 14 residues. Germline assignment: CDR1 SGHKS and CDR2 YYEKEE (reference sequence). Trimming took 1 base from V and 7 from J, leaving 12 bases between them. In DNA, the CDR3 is TGTGCCAGCAGCTTGAGATGGGAGCCGAACATTCAGTACTTC. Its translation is CASSLRWEPNIQYF.

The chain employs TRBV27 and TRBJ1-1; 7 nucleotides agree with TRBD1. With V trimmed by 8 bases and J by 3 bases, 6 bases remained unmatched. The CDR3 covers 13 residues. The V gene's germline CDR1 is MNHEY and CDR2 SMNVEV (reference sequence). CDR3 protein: CASSDRAHTEAFF. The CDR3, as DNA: TGTGCCAGCTCCGACAGGGCCCACACTGAAGCTTTCTTT.

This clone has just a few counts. CDR3 protein: CASSSDIAGLYNEQFF. The CDR3 nucleotides are TGTGCCAGCAGCTCTGATATAGCGGGGCTATACAATGAGCAGTTCTTC. The chain uses TRBV5-4 and TRBJ2-1, with TRBD2 matching over 8 bases. The V segment lost 3 bases and the J segment 4 bases; nucleotides outside the gene matches: 9. Germline V CDR1 and CDR2: SGHNT, YYREEE (reference sequence). The length of the CDR3 is 16 residues. Looking up the rest from reference TRBV5-4 and TRBJ2-1 gives the full variable domain: ETGVTQSPTHLIKTRGQQVTLRCSSQSGHNTVSWYQQALGQGPQFIFQYYREEENGRGNFPPRFSGLQFPNYSSELNVNALELDDSALYLCASSSDIAGLYNEQFFGPGTRLTVL.

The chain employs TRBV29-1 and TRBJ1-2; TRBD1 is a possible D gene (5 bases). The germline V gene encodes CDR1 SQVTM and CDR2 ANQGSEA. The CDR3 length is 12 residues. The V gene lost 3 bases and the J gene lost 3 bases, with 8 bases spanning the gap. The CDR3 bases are TGCAGCGTTGACGGGGGTTACTATGGCTACACCTTC. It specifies CSVDGGYYGYTF.

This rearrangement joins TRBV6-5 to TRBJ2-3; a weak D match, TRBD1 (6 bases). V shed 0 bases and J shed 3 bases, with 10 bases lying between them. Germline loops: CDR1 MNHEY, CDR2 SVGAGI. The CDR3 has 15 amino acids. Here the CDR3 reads CASSYSGRGTDTQYF. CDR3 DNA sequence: TGTGCCAGCAGTTACTCAGGAAGGGGGACAGATACGCAGTATTTT.

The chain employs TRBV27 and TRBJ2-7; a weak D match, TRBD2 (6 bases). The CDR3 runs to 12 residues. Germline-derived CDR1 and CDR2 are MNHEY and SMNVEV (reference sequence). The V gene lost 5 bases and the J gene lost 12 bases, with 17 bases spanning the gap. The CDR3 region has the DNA TGTGCCAGCAGTCAAGGAGGGCTTCAGTGGTACTTC. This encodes CASSQGGLQWYF.

The CDR3 DNA reads TGTGCCAGCAGGGGCGGGGGGGACCGCACTGGAAACACCATATATTTT. This sequence encodes CASRGGGDRTGNTIYF. V is TRBV7-2 and J is TRBJ1-3, with TRBD1 as a possible D gene (5 bases). There are 16 residues in the CDR3. V gave up 6 bases and J gave up 2 bases, with 17 bases separating them. The germline CDR1 and CDR2 sequences are SGHTA and FQGNSA.

CDR3 in amino acids: CASSSGGIQPQHF. The CDR3 coding sequence is TGTGCCAGCAGCTCGGGGGGGATTCAGCCCCAGCATTTT. The chain combines TRBV13 with TRBJ1-5; tentative D call: TRBD1 (5 bases). Trimming shortened V by 4 bases and J by 6 bases, and 10 bases separated the two germline ends. This CDR3 is built from 13 residues. CDR1 and CDR2 (germline): PRHDT, FYEKMQ (reference sequence).